This T cell receptor (beta chain) was identified in a study of vaccination and CD4 T cells after COVID-19 (dated by TCRdb to between 2021 and 2024). In terms of the full investigation: Every convalescent patient had a positive nasal swab PCR test for SARS-CoV-2, with mild disease in several patients and severe disease in one. In the convalescent cohort there were six males and four females, among whom were two Hispanic individuals, seven Caucasians, two Asians and one multiracial person. Two doses of either the Pfizer-BioNTech BNT162b2 vaccine (n=8) or the Moderna mRNA-1273 vaccine (n=2) were administered to participants. Post-COVID blood samples from convalescent patients were collected a median of approximately 93 days after diagnosis, with a range of 35 to 161 days. Post-vaccine blood samples were taken a median of 72 days after the second vaccine dose, with a range of roughly 14 to 250 days. Culture stimuli were overlapping spike peptide pools from SARS-CoV-2 and from the common cold coronaviruses HCoV-NL63, HCoV-OC43 and HCoV-229E. Control cultures received a CEFX viral epitope pool as the positive control, an HIV-1 Nef peptide pool as the negative control, or no peptide. In ten to eleven COVID-19 convalescent patients and 4 infection-naive healthy vaccine recipients, researchers compared the spike-specific CD4+ TCR repertoire from before mRNA vaccination with the repertoire from after. Broad study findings and their caveats: Among the post-vaccine SARS-CoV-2-reactive clones in convalescent patients, a median about 86% showed up only after vaccination, which suggests vaccine-specific priming. Relatively few convalescent patients were included in the study, and early timepoints after natural infection were not analyzed. The median number of SARS-CoV-2-reactive clonotypes rose from 20 to 25 after infection to 38 after vaccination, but the change was not significant. Of the vaccine-specific clones found in convalescent patients, nearly all (304 of 307) were mono-reactive for SARS-CoV-2 spike instead of being cross-reactive with common cold coronaviruses.

Library creation used PCR. TCR sequencing of DNA from cultured CD4+ T cells used the Oncomine TCR Beta short-read assay at the Johns Hopkins FTIC core. The QIAamp micro DNA kit was used to extract genomic DNA from the cultured CD4+ T cells. Oncomine TCR Beta libraries from cultured CD4+ T cells were pooled with unique dual indexes and sequenced on an Illumina iSeq 100. As for the original processing: Non-productive sequences were filtered out, and CDR3s that did not start with C, did not end with F or W, or were shorter than 7 amino acids were discarded. Antigen-specific clonotypes were identified with the MANAFEST web application by comparing peptide-stimulated wells with reference and other culture wells. For a clone to be called positive, the clone needed an FDR below 0.05, an odds ratio above 5, and a productive frequency above 0.1% in at least two of three replicate wells. Cross-reactive clonotypes were defined as significantly expanded in both SARS-CoV-2 spike wells and at least one common cold coronavirus spike condition. Similarity between CDR3 sequences was evaluated in R version 3.6.1 using Levenshtein distances (stringdist) and unrooted phylogenetic trees (ape). The public sequencing data were trimmed at Q25 with fastp and processed into clonotypes with MiXCR by TCRdb, which kept only in-frame beta chains. Each entry is one CDR3 protein sequence, shown with its most common DNA and genes. TCRdb's processing, not the study's, gives the V and J calls here. In this sample the table shows roughly 15,000 distinct CDR3 sequences, roughly 60% of which occur a single time. Approximately 11% of the sample comes from the top ten.

Concerning this clonotype itself: What antigen it recognizes has not been identified. No much larger clone exists at a distance of one base, and base qualities are not known.

The treatment or condition label for this specimen denotes: approximately 9-day PBMC culture with coronavirus spike peptide pools or control peptides (ViraFEST assay). The ViraFEST assay, used in the study, expanded antigen-specific T cells with peptide pools and then identified the expanded clonotypes through TCR sequencing. The convalescent patients' positive SARS-CoV-2 PCR tests fell between March and December 2020, which was before the Alpha, Beta and Delta variants emerged in the United States. PBMCs were cultured at approximately 2 million per well in IMDM supplemented with roughly 5% human AB serum and about 10 IU/ml IL-2, with 9.5 to 10 ug/ml peptide pools added. Half of the culture medium was replaced with fresh IL-2-containing medium on days 3 and 7. CD4+ T cells were isolated after 10 days of culture through negative selection using the EasySep CD4+ T cell isolation kit. Ficoll-Paque Plus gradient centrifugation was used to isolate PBMCs from whole blood, and the isolated PBMCs were then either used fresh or cryopreserved at -140C. In general, triplicate wells were set up for every culture condition.

V is cut by 6 bases and J by 2 bases, and the space between the germline ends is 16 bases. In the germline V gene, CDR1 corresponds to MNHEY and CDR2 to SVGEGT. Including the terminal cysteine and phenylalanine, the CDR3 comprises 15 residues. Of all the DNA, just the CDR3 is kept, 45 bases in frame from base 1. The rearrangement combines TRBV6-2 or TRBV6-3 with TRBJ1-1; the D gene cannot be named for sure. The origin of this receptor is a human donor who had recovered from COVID-19. Sequencing input: CD4+ T cells from blood, cultured in vitro. The CDR3 here reads CASSRPSSPNTEAFF. The DNA sequence follows: TGTGCCAGCAGCCGTCCGTCTTCCCCCAACACTGAAGCTTTCTTT.